These T cell receptor beta chains were read from a single sample in a study of T cells in Graves' hyperthyroidism and ophthalmopathy. TCRdb analysed the multiplex PCR reads with MiXCR anew, one entry per CDR3 protein. The sample includes 450,000 to 600,000 distinct CDR3 sequences, approximately 14% seen only once; the top ten take approximately 14%. Sequencing used blood. Receptor source: a woman aged 35 to 49 with Graves' hyperthyroidism. The CDR3 runs from the conserved cysteine through the conserved F or W. The D gene is left open where the match is weak. Clone size, where shown, is once, few, many, or a class for clones that have expanded.

. TRBJ2-7 . TRBV9 TGTGCCAGCAGCCCCAACGGGGACTTCTACGAGCAGTACTTC CASSPNGDFYEQYF
many TRBJ2-3 TRBD1 TRBV7-9 TGTGCCAGCAGCACCGGACAGGTCGCAGATACGCAGTATTTT CASSTGQVADTQYF
. TRBJ1-2 . TRBV20-1 TGCAGTGCTAGTAATAGGGCTAACTATGGCTACACCTTC CSASNRANYGYTF
many TRBJ2-1 . TRBV6-1 TGTGCCAGCAGCCGCAATTCGGCAGGGAGTTCCTACAATGAGCAGTTCTTC CASSRNSAGSSYNEQFF
many TRBJ2-7 . TRBV3-1 TGTGCCAGCAGCCAAGTCGGGGTCGAGCAGTACTTC CASSQVGVEQYF
. TRBJ2-1 TRBD1 TRBV6-5 TGTGCCAGCAGTTACTCAGCCGGGACAGCTTTGGGTGAGCAGTTCTTC CASSYSAGTALGEQFF
many TRBJ2-3 . TRBV5-1 TGCGCCAGCAAGCTCACAGGGTACACAGATACGCAGTATTTT CASKLTGYTDTQYF
many TRBJ1-4 . TRBV5-1 TGCGCCAGCAGCTTGTGGGGGGGCACTAATGAAAAACTGTTTTTT CASSLWGGTNEKLFF
. TRBJ1-6 . TRBV12-3/TRBV12-4 TGTGCCAGCGGAGAAAGTTCACCCCTCCACTTT CASGESSPLHF
many TRBJ2-3 TRBD1 TRBV2 TGTGCCAGCAGGCCGGACAGGGCTGGGGCAGATACGCAGTATTTT CASRPDRAGADTQYF
many TRBJ1-1 . TRBV5-6 TGTGCCAGCAGCTTGGACATTATGAACACTGAAGCTTTCTTT CASSLDIMNTEAFF
few TRBJ2-1 TRBD2 TRBV19 TGTGCCAGTAGTATATTGACTAGCGGGAGGGGCAATGAGCAGTTCTTC CASSILTSGRGNEQFF
many TRBJ2-1 . TRBV5-4 TGTGCCAGCAGCTCAGACTCCAATGAGCAGTTCTTC CASSSDSNEQFF
many TRBJ1-1 TRBD1 TRBV5-1 TGCGCCAGCAGCGTCGGGACAGTGAACACTGAAGCTTTCTTT CASSVGTVNTEAFF
. TRBJ2-7 . TRBV5-5 TGTGCCAGCAGCTTGACAGGGTCGAGTGGCTACGAGCAGTACTTC CASSLTGSSGYEQYF
few TRBJ1-3 . TRBV7-9 TGTGCCAGCGTCCGGATTGACTCTGGAAACACCATATATTTT CASVRIDSGNTIYF
. TRBJ2-1 . TRBV28 TGTGCCAGCGATCCGGGACAAACAGCCCTCTACAATGAGCAGTTCTTC CASDPGQTALYNEQFF
few TRBJ2-7 TRBD1 TRBV9 TGTGCCAGCAGCGTAGGTCCAGGGGGCCCCTACGAGCAGTACTTC CASSVGPGGPYEQYF
. TRBJ2-2 . TRBV19 TGTGCCAGTAGTATAGGCGGGCTGAACACCGGGGAGCTGTTTTTT CASSIGGLNTGELFF
many TRBJ2-7 . TRBV18 TGTGCCAGCTCACCCGGGCGCGGGGGCACCTACGAGCAGTACTTC CASSPGRGGTYEQYF
many TRBJ2-7 TRBD1 TRBV7-9 TGTGCCAGCAGCTTGCCCGGGACAGGCTCAGTGGAGCAGTACTTC CASSLPGTGSVEQYF
few TRBJ1-4 . TRBV6-1 TGTGCCAGCAGCCAGGGGAGAAGTAATGAAAAACTGTTTTTT CASSQGRSNEKLFF
many TRBJ1-6 . TRBV30 TGTGCCTGGAGTGGGGTTCTCGTCGAGGGCTCACCCCTCCACTTT CAWSGVLVEGSPLHF
. TRBJ1-3 TRBD1 TRBV9 TGTGCCAGCAGCGTAGATCAGGGGGCCTCTGGAAACACCATATATTTT CASSVDQGASGNTIYF
. TRBJ2-1 . TRBV12-3/TRBV12-4 TGTGCCAGCAGTCCGCGAACTAGCCGGTCCTACAATGAGCAGTTCTTC CASSPRTSRSYNEQFF
many TRBJ1-2 TRBD1 TRBV28 TGTGCCAGCAGCGGACCCGGGACAGGAGAAACTCTCTATGGCTACACCTTC CASSGPGTGETLYGYTF
many TRBJ2-3 . TRBV19 TGTGCCAGTAGTATTTTGGACAACACAGATACGCAGTATTTT CASSILDNTDTQYF
. TRBJ2-1 . TRBV7-3 TGTGCCAGCAGCTTAATAGATGGTAATGAGCAGTTCTTC CASSLIDGNEQFF
many TRBJ1-2 . TRBV20-1 TGCAGTGCTAGAGGCAGCTATGGCTACACCTTC CSARGSYGYTF
. TRBJ2-7 . TRBV7-9 TGTGCCAGTGCTCCGGGCCAAAATTACTACGAGCAGTACTTC CASAPGQNYYEQYF
many TRBJ1-5 . TRBV30 TGTGCCTGGAGCTTCAGAAGCAATCAGCCCCAGCATTTT CAWSFRSNQPQHF
many TRBJ2-1 . TRBV7-3 TGTGCCAGCAGCTTAGGGTTTGGGGGTTCTATTAATGAGCAGTTCTTC CASSLGFGGSINEQFF
large TRBJ2-5 TRBD1 TRBV2 TGTGCCAGCAGTGATACCCGGACAGGGCAAGAGACCCAGTACTTC CASSDTRTGQETQYF
many TRBJ2-7 . TRBV13 TGTGCCAGCCGTTTAGGGGCGTTAAACGAGCAGTACTTC CASRLGALNEQYF
few TRBJ2-7 . TRBV6-2/TRBV6-3 TGTGCCAGCACTTGGGAATACGAGCAGTACTTC CASTWEYEQYF
many TRBJ2-5 TRBD2 TRBV3-1 TGTGCCAGCAGCCAAGATCCGGCACTAGCGGGAGGCCAAGAGACCCAGTACTTC CASSQDPALAGGQETQYF
many TRBJ2-3 . TRBV6-5 TGTGCCAGCAGTTACACCGTGGACAGCACAGATACGCAGTATTTT CASSYTVDSTDTQYF
few TRBJ2-2 . TRBV6-2/TRBV6-3 TGTGCCATAACGGGACGTATGGACACCGGGGAGCTGTTTTTT CAITGRMDTGELFF
few TRBJ2-1 . TRBV10-1 TGCGCCAGCAGTGAGGGTCGGGCGTTCTCCTACAATGAGCAGTTCTTC CASSEGRAFSYNEQFF
. TRBJ2-2 TRBD2 TRBV7-9 TGTGCCAGCAGCGAACCGGGACTAGTGGGCACCGGGGAGCTGTTTTTT CASSEPGLVGTGELFF
few TRBJ1-6 . TRBV12-3/TRBV12-4 TGTGCCAGCAGCCTAAACCGGGCCTTTAATTCACCCCTCCACTTT CASSLNRAFNSPLHF
. TRBJ2-6 . TRBV7-9 TGTGCCAGCAGCTTAGTATTTGAGGGGCCATCCTCTGGGGCCAACGTCCTGACTTTC CASSLVFEGPSSGANVLTF
. TRBJ2-3 TRBD2 TRBV4-1 TGCGCCAGCAGCCAGGGCCCAGCGGGACGCACAGATACGCAGTATTTT CASSQGPAGRTDTQYF
. TRBJ2-1 . TRBV5-6 TGTGCCAGCAGCCCCCCACCGAGGGGCGGTTACAATGAGCAGTTCTTC CASSPPPRGGYNEQFF
many TRBJ2-1 TRBD1 TRBV7-2 TGTGCCAGCAGCCAGGACAGGGCTGATGAGCAGTTCTTC CASSQDRADEQFF
many TRBJ1-3 . TRBV28 TGTGCCAGCAGTTCAACTACAGGGAATCCTGGAAACACCATATATTTT CASSSTTGNPGNTIYF
many TRBJ2-7 TRBD2 TRBV6-1 TGTGCCAGCAGAACGGGACTAGCGGGAGGTCCCTACGAGCAGTACTTC CASRTGLAGGPYEQYF
many TRBJ2-4 . TRBV30 TGTGCCTGGAACTCGAATGGGGCCAAAAACATTCAGTACTTC CAWNSNGAKNIQYF
many TRBJ1-1 . TRBV28 TGTGCCAGCAGTGGTGGCGCATCCGAGGAAGCTTTCTTT CASSGGASEEAFF
many TRBJ2-7 . TRBV2 TGTGCCAGCAAAGCGGGCACAGGGAGGTTCACCTACGAGCAGTACTTC CASKAGTGRFTYEQYF
many TRBJ2-1 . TRBV27 TGTGCCAGCAGTCCGGGACGGAATCGCAATGAGCAGTTCTTC CASSPGRNRNEQFF
many TRBJ1-1 . TRBV12-3/TRBV12-4 TGTGCCAGCAGTTCACACCAAACACCGAACACTGAAGCTTTCTTT CASSSHQTPNTEAFF
. TRBJ2-1 . TRBV9 TGTGCCAGCTCGATTGCCGATGAGCAGTTCTTC CASSIADEQFF
few TRBJ2-2 TRBD2 TRBV12-5 TGTGCTAGTGGGCCTGGACTAGCGGAGAACACCGGGGAGCTGTTTTTT CASGPGLAENTGELFF
many TRBJ2-3 TRBD1 TRBV5-5 TGTGCCAGCAGCGCCGGGACAGGTGATGTAGATACGCAGTATTTT CASSAGTGDVDTQYF